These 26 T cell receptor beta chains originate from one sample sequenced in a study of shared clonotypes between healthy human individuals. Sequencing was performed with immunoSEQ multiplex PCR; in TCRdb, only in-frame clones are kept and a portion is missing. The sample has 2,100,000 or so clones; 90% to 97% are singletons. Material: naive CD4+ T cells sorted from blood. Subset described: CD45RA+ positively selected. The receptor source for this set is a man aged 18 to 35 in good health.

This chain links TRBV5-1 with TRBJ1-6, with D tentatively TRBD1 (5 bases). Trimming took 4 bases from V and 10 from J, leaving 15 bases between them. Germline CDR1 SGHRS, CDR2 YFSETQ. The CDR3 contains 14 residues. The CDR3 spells CASSGGDVNSPLHF. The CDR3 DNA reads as TGCGCCAGCAGCGGGGGGGATGTGAACTCACCCCTCCACTTT.

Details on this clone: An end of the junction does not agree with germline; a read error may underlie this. In nucleotides, the CDR3 is TGCAGTGCTAGACACGAAGAATTAGGTTTT. Protein: CSARHEELGF. This chain joins TRBV20-1 and TRBJ1-6, with D uncertain. The CDR3 runs 10 residues. CDR1 and CDR2 (germline): DFQATT, SNEGSKA (reference sequence).

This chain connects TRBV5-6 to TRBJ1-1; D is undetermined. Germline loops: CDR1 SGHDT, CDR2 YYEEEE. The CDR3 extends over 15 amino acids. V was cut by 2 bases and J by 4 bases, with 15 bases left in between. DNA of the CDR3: TGTGCCAGCAGCTTCCCTTTCGGTGTTGCCACTGAAGCTTTCTTT. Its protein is CASSFPFGVATEAFF.

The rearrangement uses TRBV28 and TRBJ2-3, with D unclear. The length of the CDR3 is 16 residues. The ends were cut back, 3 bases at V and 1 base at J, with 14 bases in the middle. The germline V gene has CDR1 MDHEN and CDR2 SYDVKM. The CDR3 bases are TGTGCCAGCAGTTTTGTGGGTCCGGCGGGCACAGATACGCAGTATTTT. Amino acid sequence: CASSFVGPAGTDTQYF. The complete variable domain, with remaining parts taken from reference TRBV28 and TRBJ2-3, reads DVKVTQSSRYLVKRTGEKVFLECVQDMDHENMFWYRQDPGLGLRLIYFSYDVKMKEKGDIPEGYSVSREKKERFSLILESASTNQTSMYLCASSFVGPAGTDTQYFGPGTRLTVL.

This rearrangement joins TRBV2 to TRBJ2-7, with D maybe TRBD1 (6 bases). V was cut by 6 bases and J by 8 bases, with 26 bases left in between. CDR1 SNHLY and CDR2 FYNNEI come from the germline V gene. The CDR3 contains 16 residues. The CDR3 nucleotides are TGTGCCAGCAGGGGTTTGACAGGAGAGGAGTATAGTAAGCAGTACTTC. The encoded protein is CASRGLTGEEYSKQYF.

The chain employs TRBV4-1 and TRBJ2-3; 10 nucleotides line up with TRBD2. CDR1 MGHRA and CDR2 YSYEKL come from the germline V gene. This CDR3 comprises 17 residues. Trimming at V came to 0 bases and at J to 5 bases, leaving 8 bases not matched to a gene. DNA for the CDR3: TGCGCCAGCAGCCAAGACTGGAGCGGGGGGGCTGGAGATACGCAGTATTTT. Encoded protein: CASSQDWSGGAGDTQYF.

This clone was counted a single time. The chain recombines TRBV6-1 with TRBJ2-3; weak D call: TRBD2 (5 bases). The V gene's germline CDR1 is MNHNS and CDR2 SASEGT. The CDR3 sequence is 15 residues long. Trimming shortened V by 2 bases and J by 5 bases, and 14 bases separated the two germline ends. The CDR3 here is CASSEWVTTRDTQYF. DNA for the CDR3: TGTGCCAGCAGTGAATGGGTGACTACTCGAGATACGCAGTATTTT.

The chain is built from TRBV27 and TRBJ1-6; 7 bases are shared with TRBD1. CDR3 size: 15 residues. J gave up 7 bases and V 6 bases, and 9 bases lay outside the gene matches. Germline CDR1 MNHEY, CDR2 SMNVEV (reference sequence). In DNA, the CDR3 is TGTGCCAGCAGCCTACAGGGGTTCGGGAATTCACCCCTCCACTTT. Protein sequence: CASSLQGFGNSPLHF.

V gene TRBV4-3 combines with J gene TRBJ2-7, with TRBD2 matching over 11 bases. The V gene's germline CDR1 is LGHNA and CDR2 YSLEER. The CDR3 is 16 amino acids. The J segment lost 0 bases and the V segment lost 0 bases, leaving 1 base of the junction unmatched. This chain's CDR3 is CASSQDGTSGSYEQYF. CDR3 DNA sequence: TGCGCCAGCAGCCAAGATGGGACTAGCGGCTCCTACGAGCAGTACTTC.

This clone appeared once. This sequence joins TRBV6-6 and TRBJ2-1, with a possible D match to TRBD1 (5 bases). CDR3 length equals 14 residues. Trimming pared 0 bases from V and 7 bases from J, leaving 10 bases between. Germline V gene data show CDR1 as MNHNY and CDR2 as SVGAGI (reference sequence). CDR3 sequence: CASSYSGRENEQFF. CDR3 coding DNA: TGTGCCAGCAGTTACTCAGGCAGGGAAAATGAGCAGTTCTTC.

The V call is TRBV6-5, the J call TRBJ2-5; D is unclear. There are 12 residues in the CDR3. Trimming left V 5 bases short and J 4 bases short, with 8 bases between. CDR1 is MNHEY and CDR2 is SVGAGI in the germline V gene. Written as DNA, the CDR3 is TGTGCCAGCAGTACATGGGGAGAGACCCAGTACTTC. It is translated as CASSTWGETQYF.

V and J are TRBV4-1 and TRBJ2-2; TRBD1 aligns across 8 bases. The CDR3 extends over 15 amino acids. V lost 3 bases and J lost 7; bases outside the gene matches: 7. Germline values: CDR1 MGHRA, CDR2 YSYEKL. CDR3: CASSHLGQGNGELFF. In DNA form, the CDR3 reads TGCGCCAGCAGCCATTTAGGACAGGGTAACGGGGAGCTGTTTTTT.

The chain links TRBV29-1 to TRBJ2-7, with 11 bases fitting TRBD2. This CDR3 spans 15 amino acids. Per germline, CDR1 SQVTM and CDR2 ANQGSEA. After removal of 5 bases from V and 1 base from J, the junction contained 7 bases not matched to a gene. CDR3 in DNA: TGCAGCGTTCGTACTAGCGGGAGTAAATCCTACGAGCAGTACTTC. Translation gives CSVRTSGSKSYEQYF.

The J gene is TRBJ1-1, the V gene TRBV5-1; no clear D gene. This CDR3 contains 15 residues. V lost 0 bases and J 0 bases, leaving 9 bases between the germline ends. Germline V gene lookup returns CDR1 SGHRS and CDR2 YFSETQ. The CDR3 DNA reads TGCGCCAGCAGCTTGGGAGGGCCCCTGAACACTGAAGCTTTCTTT. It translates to CASSLGGPLNTEAFF.

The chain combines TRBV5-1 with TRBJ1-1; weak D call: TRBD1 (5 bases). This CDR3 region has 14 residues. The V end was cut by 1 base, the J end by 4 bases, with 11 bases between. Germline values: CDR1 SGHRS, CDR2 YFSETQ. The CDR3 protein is CASSLRGGGTEAFF. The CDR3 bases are TGCGCCAGCAGCTTGAGGGGTGGCGGCACTGAAGCTTTCTTT.

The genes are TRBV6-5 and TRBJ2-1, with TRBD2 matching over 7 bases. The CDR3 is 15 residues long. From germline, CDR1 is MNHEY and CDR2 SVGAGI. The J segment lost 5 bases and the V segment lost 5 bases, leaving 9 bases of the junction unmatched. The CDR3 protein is CASSLTGLGHNEQFF. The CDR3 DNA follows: TGTGCCAGCAGTCTCACAGGACTAGGACACAATGAGCAGTTCTTC.

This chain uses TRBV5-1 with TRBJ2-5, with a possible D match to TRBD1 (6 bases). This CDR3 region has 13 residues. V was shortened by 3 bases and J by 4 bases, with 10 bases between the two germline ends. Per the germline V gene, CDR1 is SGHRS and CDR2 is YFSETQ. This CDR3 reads CASSSPDRETQYF. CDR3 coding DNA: TGCGCCAGCAGCTCTCCGGACAGAGAGACCCAGTACTTC.

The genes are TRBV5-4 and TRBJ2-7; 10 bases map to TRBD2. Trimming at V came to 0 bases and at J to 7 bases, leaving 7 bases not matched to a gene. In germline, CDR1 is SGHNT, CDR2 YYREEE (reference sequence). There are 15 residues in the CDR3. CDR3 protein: CASSLASSGGREQYF. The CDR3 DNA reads TGTGCCAGCAGCTTGGCTTCTAGCGGGGGTCGGGAGCAGTACTTC.

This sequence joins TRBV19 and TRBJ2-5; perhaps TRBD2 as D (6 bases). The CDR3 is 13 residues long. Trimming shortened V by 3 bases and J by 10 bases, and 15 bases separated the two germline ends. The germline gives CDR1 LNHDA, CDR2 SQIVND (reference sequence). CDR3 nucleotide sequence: TGTGCCAGTAGTATGACGAGGGATAGCGGCCAGTACTTC. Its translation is CASSMTRDSGQYF.

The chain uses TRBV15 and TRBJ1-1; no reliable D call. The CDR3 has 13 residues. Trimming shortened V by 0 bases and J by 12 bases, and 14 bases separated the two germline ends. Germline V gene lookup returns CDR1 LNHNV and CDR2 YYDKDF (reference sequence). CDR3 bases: TGTGCCACCAGCAGAGATCATGGAGGGAGTCCTTTCTTT. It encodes CATSRDHGGSPFF.

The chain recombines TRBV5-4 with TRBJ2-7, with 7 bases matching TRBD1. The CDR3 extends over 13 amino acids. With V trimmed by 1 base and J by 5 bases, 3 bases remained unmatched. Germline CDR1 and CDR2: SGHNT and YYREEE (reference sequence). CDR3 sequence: CASSLQGVDEQYF. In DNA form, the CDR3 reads TGTGCCAGCAGCTTGCAGGGGGTTGACGAGCAGTACTTC. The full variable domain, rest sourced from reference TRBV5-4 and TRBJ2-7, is ETGVTQSPTHLIKTRGQQVTLRCSSQSGHNTVSWYQQALGQGPQFIFQYYREEENGRGNFPPRFSGLQFPNYSSELNVNALELDDSALYLCASSLQGVDEQYFGPGTRLTVT.

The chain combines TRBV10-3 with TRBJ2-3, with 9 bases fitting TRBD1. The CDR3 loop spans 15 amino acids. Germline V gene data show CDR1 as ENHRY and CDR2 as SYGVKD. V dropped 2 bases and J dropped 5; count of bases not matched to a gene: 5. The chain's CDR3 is CAISENRGRRDTQYF. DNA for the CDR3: TGTGCCATCAGTGAGAACAGGGGGCGTAGAGATACGCAGTATTTT.

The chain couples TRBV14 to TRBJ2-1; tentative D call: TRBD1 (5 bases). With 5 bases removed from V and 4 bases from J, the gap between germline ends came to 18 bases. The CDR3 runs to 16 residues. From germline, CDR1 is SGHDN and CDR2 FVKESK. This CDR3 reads CASSTPQRQSYNEQFF. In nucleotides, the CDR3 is TGTGCCAGCAGCACGCCCCAAAGACAGAGTTACAATGAGCAGTTCTTC.

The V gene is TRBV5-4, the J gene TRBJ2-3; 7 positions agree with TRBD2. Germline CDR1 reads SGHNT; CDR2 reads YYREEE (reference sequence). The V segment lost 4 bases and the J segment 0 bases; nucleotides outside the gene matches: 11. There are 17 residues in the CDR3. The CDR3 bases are TGTGCCAGCAGCCCTAGGGTAGCGGGCCCTAGCACAGATACGCAGTATTTT. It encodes CASSPRVAGPSTDTQYF.

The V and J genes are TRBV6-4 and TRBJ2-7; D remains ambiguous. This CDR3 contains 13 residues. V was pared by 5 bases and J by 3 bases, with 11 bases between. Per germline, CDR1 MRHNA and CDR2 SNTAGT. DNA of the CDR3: TGTGCCAGCAGTACGGCCAGCTTCTACGAGCAGTACTTC. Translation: CASSTASFYEQYF.

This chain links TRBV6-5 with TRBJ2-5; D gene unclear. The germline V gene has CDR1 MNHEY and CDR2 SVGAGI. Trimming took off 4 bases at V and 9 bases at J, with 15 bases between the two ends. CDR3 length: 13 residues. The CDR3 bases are TGTGCCAGCAGTTCCTCACCTTTTGGACCCCAGTACTTC. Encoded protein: CASSSSPFGPQYF.